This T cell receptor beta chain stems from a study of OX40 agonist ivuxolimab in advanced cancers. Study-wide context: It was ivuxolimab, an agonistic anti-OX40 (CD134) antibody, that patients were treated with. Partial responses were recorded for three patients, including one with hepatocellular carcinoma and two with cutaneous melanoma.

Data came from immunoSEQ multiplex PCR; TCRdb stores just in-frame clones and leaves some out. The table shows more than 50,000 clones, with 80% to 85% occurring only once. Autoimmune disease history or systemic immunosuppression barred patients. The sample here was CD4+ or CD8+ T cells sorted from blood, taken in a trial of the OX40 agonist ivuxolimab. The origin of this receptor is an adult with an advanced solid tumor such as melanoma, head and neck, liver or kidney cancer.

The DNA for the CDR3 is TGTGCCAGCAGGAGAGTGACAGGTGATCAGCCCCAGCATTTT. It yields the protein CASRRVTGDQPQHF. The rearrangement joins TRBV2 to TRBJ1-5; tentatively, D is TRBD1 (6 bases). This CDR3 contains 14 residues. V lost 6 bases, J lost 5 bases, and 14 bases lay in between. Germline CDR1 is SNHLY and CDR2 is FYNNEI.